A single sample gave rise to the 13 T cell receptor beta chains below, sequenced in a study of blood T cell repertoires in COVID-19 (dated by TCRdb to between 2020 and 2021). Libraries were built with the immunoSEQ multiplex PCR assay. The source is immuneACCESS, and TCRdb retained only in-frame sequences with V and J called. Part of the clones is not carried over; for the studies checked, unresolved V genes explain less than half of this, and the remainder is unexplained. A total of some 150,000 clones appear in this sample, about 91% of them only once. Less than 2% of the sample is held by the ten biggest clonotypes. The material sequenced was peripheral blood. These receptor sequences come from a woman aged 60-70 years with acute or convalescent COVID-19.

The J gene is TRBJ1-6, the V gene TRBV5-1, with no clear D. Germline-derived CDR1 and CDR2 are SGHRS and YFSETQ. The CDR3 has 14 amino acids. V lost 0 bases and J 9 bases, leaving 10 bases between the germline ends. CDR3 sequence: CASSLGTSSSPLHF. CDR3 nucleotide sequence: TGCGCCAGCAGCTTGGGCACGTCGAGTTCACCCCTCCACTTT.

The chain recombines TRBV15 with TRBJ1-1; D gene uncertain. The CDR3 sequence is 13 residues long. Germline loops: CDR1 LNHNV, CDR2 YYDKDF (reference sequence). V lost 3 bases to trimming and J lost 1 base, with 6 bases between them. CDR3 region: CATSSARNTEAFF. CDR3 DNA: TGTGCCACCAGCAGTGCCAGGAACACTGAAGCTTTCTTT.

The V gene is TRBV10-3, the J gene TRBJ2-1; D unresolved. The CDR3 covers 16 residues. Looked up from germline, CDR1 is ENHRY and CDR2 is SYGVKD. Trimming stripped 5 bases from V and 2 bases from J, with 16 bases between. DNA of the CDR3: TGTGCCATCAGTTCGCAGGCAAGGTTCGCCTACAATGAGCAGTTCTTC. Protein sequence: CAISSQARFAYNEQFF.

The V gene is TRBV5-1, the J gene TRBJ2-5; no reliable D call. This CDR3 has 13 residues. The ends were cut back, 0 bases at V and 4 bases at J, with 7 bases in the middle. The germline gives CDR1 SGHRS, CDR2 YFSETQ. The CDR3 sequence is CASSLAWPETQYF. The CDR3 DNA sequence: TGCGCCAGCAGCTTGGCCTGGCCAGAGACCCAGTACTTC.

This chain links TRBV12-3 or TRBV12-4 with TRBJ2-2, with TRBD1 matching over 9 bases. Trimming cost V 10 bases and J 9 bases; bases outside gene matches: 6. The CDR3 spans 12 residues. The CDR3 DNA reads as TGTGCCACTAGACAGGGGGGCCGGGAGCTGTTTTTT. Translating gives CATRQGGRELFF.

The chain couples TRBV30 to TRBJ1-2; the D gene is possibly TRBD1 (6 bases). V lost 1 base and J lost 4, with 10 bases in between. Germline assignment: CDR1 GTSNPN and CDR2 SVGIG (reference sequence). The CDR3 consists of 13 residues. In DNA, the CDR3 is TGTGCCTGGAGTGCAGGGGCCGCCTATGGCTACACCTTC. It codes for CAWSAGAAYGYTF.

This clone was seen a few times. The rearrangement links TRBV7-9 to TRBJ2-3, with 10 bases fitting TRBD2. Germline CDR1 SEHNR, CDR2 FQNEAQ (reference sequence). V lost 1 base and J lost 5; bases outside the gene matches: 6. This CDR3 is built from 16 residues. CDR3 DNA: TGTGCCAGCAGCTTAGTCGGAGCGGGGGGGCGAGATACGCAGTATTTT. Encoded protein: CASSLVGAGGRDTQYF.

The chain uses TRBV10-3 and TRBJ2-7; TRBD2 matches at 7 bases. CDR3 length: 15 amino acids. Germline V gene sequence: CDR1 ENHRY, CDR2 SYGVKD. V trimming: 11 bases; J trimming: 5 bases; junction bases outside the gene matches: 18. The DNA of the CDR3 is TGTGCCGCCGAGGAGGGTAGCGCGGGGGAGAACGAGCAGTACTTC. Translation: CAAEEGSAGENEQYF.

This chain joins TRBV19 and TRBJ2-7; TRBD1 agrees at 8 bases. Germline V gene sequence: CDR1 LNHDA, CDR2 SQIVND (reference sequence). The junction had 9 bases not matched to a gene; V was cut back by 5 bases and J by 3 bases. CDR3 size: 15 residues. The CDR3, as DNA: TGTGCCAGTAGTGGTCCGGGACAGGCAATCTACGAGCAGTACTTC. Translation: CASSGPGQAIYEQYF.

This clone showed up just a few times. The chain links TRBV28 to TRBJ2-7; 8 bases map to TRBD1. From germline, CDR1 is MDHEN and CDR2 SYDVKM. The trim removed 5 bases at V and 2 bases at J, leaving 5 bases unmatched. CDR3 length: 14 residues. In nucleotides, the CDR3 is TGTGCCAGCAGTAACAGGGGACAGGCCTACGAGCAGTACTTC. Amino acids: CASSNRGQAYEQYF.

This chain connects TRBV6-2 or TRBV6-3 to TRBJ2-2; a weak D match, TRBD2 (6 bases). The CDR3 contains 15 residues. V lost 5 bases, J lost 3 bases, and 13 bases lay in between. Looked up from germline, CDR1 is MNHEY and CDR2 is SVGEGT. CDR3 coding DNA: TGTGCCAGCAGTCACCCGGGACTCTACACCGGGGAGCTGTTTTTT. This gives the protein CASSHPGLYTGELFF.

The chain uses TRBV4-2 and TRBJ1-5; a weak D match, TRBD1 (5 bases). The V gene's germline CDR1 is LGHNA and CDR2 YNFKEQ. Trimming removed 1 base from V and 0 bases from J, with 13 bases in between. The CDR3 runs 17 residues. The CDR3 here is CASSQGLGGDSNQPQHF. The CDR3 DNA follows: TGTGCCAGCAGCCAAGGGCTTGGAGGGGATAGCAATCAGCCCCAGCATTTT.

The rearrangement joins TRBV19 to TRBJ1-5; TRBD1 matches at 7 bases. V gave up 6 bases and J gave up 2 bases; unmatched junction bases: 7. The CDR3 is 15 amino acids. Germline V lookup: CDR1 LNHDA, CDR2 SQIVND (reference sequence). The DNA for the CDR3 is TGTGCCAGTAGCGGACAGGATTCTGGCAATCAGCCCCAGCATTTT. Its translation is CASSGQDSGNQPQHF.